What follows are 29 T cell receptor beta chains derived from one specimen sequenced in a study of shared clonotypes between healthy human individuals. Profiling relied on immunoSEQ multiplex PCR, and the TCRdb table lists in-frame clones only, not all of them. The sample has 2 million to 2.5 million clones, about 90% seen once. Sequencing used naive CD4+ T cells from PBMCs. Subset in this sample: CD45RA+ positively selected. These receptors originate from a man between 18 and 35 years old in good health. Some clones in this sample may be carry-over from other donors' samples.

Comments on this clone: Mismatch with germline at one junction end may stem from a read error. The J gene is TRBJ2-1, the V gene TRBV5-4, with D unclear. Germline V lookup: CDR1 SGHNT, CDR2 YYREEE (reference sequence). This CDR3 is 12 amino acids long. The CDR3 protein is CASSLFKVGWVF. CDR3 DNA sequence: TGTGCCAGCAGCCTTTTTAAAGTCGGGTGGGTCTTC. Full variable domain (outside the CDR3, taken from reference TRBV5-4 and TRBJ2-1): ETGVTQSPTHLIKTRGQQVTLRCSSQSGHNTVSWYQQALGQGPQFIFQYYREEENGRGNFPPRFSGLQFPNYSSELNVNALELDDSALYLCASSLFKVGWVFGPGTRLTVL.

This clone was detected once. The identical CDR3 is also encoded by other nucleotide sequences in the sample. The CDR3: CAWSRINEQFF. CDR3 nucleotide sequence: TGTGCCTGGAGTCGTATCAATGAGCAGTTCTTC. V gene TRBV30 combines with J gene TRBJ2-1; D remains unclear. Per germline, CDR1 GTSNPN and CDR2 SVGIG (reference sequence). Trimming took 2 bases from V and 6 from J, leaving 5 bases between them. There are 11 residues in the CDR3.

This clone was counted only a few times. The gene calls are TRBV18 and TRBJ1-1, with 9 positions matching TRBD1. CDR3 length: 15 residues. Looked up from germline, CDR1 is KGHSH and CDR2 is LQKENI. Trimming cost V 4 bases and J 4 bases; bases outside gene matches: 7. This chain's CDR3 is CASSLDRGSVTEAFF. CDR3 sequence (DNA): TGTGCCAGCTCACTGGACAGGGGATCGGTCACTGAAGCTTTCTTT.

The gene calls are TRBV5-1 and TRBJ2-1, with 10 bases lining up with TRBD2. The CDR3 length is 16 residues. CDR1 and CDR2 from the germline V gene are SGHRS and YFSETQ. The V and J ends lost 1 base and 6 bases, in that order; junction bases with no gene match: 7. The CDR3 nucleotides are TGCGCCAGCAGCTTGCCCTCCTCTAGCGGGAGCAATGAGCAGTTCTTC. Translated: CASSLPSSSGSNEQFF.

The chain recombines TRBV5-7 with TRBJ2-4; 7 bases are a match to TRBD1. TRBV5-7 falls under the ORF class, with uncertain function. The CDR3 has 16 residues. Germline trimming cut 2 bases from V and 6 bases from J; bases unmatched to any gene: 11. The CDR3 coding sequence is TGTGCCAGCAGCTTTAAGAAGGGGGCTTCGAGAAACATTCAGTACTTC. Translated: CASSFKKGASRNIQYF.

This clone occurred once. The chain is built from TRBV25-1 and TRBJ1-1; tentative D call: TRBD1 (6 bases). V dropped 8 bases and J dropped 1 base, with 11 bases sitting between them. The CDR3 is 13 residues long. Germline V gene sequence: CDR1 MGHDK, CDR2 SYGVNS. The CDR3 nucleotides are TGTGCCAGCGGCAGGGGTCGGAACACTGAAGCTTTCTTT. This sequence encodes CASGRGRNTEAFF.

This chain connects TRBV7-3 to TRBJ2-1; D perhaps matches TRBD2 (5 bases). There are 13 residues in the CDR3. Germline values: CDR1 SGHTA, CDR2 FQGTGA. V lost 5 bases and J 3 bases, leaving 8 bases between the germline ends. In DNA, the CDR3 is TGTGCCAGCAGCGCCGGGATCTACAATGAGCAGTTCTTC. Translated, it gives CASSAGIYNEQFF.

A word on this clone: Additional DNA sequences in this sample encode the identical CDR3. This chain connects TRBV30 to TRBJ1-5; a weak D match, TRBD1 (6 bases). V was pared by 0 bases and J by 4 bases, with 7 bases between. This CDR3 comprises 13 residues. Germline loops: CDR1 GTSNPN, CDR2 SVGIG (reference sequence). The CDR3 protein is CAWSVQGNQPQHF. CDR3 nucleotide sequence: TGTGCCTGGAGTGTACAGGGTAATCAGCCCCAGCATTTT. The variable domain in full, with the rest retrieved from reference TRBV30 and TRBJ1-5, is SQTIHQWPATLVQPVGSPLSLECTVEGTSNPNLYWYRQAAGRGLQLLFYSVGIGQISSEVPQNLSASRPQDRQFILSSKKLLLSDSGFYLCAWSVQGNQPQHFGDGTRLSIL.

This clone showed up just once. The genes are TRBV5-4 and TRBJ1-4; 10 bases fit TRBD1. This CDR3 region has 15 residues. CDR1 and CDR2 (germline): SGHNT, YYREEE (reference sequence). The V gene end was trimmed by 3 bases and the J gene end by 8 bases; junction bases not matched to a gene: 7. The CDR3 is CASSSWTGGEEKLFF. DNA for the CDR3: TGTGCCAGCAGCTCGTGGACAGGGGGAGAAGAAAAACTGTTTTTT.

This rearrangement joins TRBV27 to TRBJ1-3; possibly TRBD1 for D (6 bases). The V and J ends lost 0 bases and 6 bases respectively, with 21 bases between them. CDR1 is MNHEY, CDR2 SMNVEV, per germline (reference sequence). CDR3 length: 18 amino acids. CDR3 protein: CASSLSIPGRGWENTIYF. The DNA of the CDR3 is TGTGCCAGCAGTTTATCCATCCCGGGCAGGGGCTGGGAAAACACCATATATTTT.

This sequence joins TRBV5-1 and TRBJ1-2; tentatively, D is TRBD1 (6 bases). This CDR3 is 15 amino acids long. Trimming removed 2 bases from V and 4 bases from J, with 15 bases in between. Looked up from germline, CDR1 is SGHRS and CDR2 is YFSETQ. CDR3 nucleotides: TGCGCCAGCAGCTTAAGACAGGCTCAGCTCTATGGCTACACCTTC. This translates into CASSLRQAQLYGYTF.

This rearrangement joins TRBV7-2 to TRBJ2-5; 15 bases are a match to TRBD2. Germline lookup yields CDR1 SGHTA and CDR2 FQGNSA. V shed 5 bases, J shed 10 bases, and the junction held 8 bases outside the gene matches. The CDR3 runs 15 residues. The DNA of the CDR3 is TGTGCCAGCAGCCTCGGACTAGCGGGAGGGAGGGGCCAGTACTTC. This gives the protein CASSLGLAGGRGQYF.

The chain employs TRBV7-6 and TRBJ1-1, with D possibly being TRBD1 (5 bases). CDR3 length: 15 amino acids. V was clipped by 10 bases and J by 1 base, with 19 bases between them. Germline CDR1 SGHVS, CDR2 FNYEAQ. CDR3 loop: CATTRGNDGNTEAFF. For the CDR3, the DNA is TGTGCCACCACAAGGGGTAACGACGGGAACACTGAAGCTTTCTTT.

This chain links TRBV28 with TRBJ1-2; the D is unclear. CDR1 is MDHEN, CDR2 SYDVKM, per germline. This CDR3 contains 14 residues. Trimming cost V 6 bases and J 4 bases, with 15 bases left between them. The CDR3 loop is CASSPRLLAYGYTF. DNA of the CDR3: TGTGCCAGCAGCCCCAGGCTCTTGGCCTATGGCTACACCTTC.

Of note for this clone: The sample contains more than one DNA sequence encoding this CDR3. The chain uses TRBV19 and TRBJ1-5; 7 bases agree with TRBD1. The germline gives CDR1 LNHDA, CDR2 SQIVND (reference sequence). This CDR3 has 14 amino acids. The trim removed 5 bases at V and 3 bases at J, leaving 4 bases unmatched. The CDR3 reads CASSSDRNNQPQHF. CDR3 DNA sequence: TGTGCCAGTAGTTCGGACAGGAACAATCAGCCCCAGCATTTT.

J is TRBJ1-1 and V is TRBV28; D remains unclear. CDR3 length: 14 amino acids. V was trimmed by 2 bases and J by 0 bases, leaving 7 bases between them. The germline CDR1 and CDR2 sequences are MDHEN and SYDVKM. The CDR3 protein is CASSLPELNTEAFF. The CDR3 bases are TGTGCCAGCAGTTTACCGGAGCTGAACACTGAAGCTTTCTTT. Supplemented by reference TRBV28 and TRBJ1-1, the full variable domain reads DVKVTQSSRYLVKRTGEKVFLECVQDMDHENMFWYRQDPGLGLRLIYFSYDVKMKEKGDIPEGYSVSREKKERFSLILESASTNQTSMYLCASSLPELNTEAFFGQGTRLTVV.

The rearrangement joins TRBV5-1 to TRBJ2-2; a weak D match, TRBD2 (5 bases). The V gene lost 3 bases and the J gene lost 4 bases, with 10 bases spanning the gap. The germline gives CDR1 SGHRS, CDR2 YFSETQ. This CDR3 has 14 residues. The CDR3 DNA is TGCGCCAGCAGCTCGGAAGGGAGCACCGGGGAGCTGTTTTTT. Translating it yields CASSSEGSTGELFF.

The CDR3 nucleotides are TGCGCCAGCAGTGAGTCAACGGGAGGGCCTAGGTACGAGCAGTACTTC. Residues: CASSESTGGPRYEQYF. The J gene is TRBJ2-7, the V gene TRBV10-1, with 8 bases matching TRBD2. CDR3 length: 16 residues. Germline-derived CDR1 and CDR2 are WNHNN and SYGVQD (reference sequence). J was trimmed by 4 bases and V by 0 bases; bases with no gene match: 8.

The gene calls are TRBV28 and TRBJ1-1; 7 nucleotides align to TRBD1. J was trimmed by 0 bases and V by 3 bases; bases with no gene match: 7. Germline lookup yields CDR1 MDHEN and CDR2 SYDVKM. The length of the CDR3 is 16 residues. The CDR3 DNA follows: TGTGCCAGCAGTTTGGCAGGGGGGGGAATGAACACTGAAGCTTTCTTT. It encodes CASSLAGGGMNTEAFF.

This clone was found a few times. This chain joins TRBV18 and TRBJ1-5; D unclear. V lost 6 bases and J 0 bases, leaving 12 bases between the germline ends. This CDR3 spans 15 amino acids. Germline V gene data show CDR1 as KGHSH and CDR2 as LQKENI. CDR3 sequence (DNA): TGTGCCAGCTCTCCCTCTGCCCTTAGCAATCAGCCCCAGCATTTT. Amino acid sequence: CASSPSALSNQPQHF.

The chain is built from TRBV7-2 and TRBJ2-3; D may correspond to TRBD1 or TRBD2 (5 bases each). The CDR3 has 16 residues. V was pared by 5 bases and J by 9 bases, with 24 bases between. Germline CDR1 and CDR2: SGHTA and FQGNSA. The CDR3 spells CASSPTPGPLVPTQYF. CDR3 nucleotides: TGTGCCAGCAGCCCAACTCCGGGACCTCTTGTCCCGACGCAGTATTTT.

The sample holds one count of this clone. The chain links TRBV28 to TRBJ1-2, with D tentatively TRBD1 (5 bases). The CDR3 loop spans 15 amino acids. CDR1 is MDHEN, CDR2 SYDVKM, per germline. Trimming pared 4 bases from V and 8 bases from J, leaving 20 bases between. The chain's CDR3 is CASSSLRGPSGGYTF. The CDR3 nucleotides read TGTGCCAGCAGTTCCCTTCGGGGCCCGTCAGGAGGCTACACCTTC.

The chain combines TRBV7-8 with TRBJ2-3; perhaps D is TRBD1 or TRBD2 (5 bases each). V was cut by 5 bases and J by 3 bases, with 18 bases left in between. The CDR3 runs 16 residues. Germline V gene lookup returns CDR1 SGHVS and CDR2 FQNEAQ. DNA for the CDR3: TGTGCCAGCAGCCCGGCCGGGACCTTATTTACAGATACGCAGTATTTT. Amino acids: CASSPAGTLFTDTQYF.

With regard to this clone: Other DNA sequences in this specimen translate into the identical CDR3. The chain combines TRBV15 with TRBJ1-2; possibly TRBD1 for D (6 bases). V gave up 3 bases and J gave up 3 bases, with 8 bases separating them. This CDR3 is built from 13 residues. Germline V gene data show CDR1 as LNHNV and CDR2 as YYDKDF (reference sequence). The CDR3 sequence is CATSRGQDYGYTF. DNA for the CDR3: TGTGCCACCAGCAGGGGACAAGACTATGGCTACACCTTC.

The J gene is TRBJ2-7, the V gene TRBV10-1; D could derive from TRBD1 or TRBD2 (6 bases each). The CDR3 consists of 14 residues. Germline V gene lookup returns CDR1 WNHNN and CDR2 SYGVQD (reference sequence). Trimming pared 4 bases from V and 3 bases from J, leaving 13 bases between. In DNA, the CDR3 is TGCGCCAGCAGTGTAGGGGGGAAAGGCTACGAGCAGTACTTC. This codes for CASSVGGKGYEQYF.

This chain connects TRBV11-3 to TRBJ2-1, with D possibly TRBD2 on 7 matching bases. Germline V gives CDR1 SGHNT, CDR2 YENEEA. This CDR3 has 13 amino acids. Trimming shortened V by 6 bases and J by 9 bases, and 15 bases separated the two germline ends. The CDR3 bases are TGTGCCAGCAGTCCTAAGGGGGGGATTGAGCAGTTCTTC. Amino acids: CASSPKGGIEQFF.

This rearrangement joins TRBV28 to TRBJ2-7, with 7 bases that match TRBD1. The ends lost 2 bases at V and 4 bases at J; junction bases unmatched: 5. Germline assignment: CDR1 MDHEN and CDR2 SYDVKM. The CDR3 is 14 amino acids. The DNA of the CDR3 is TGTGCCAGCAGTTTACGAGGGGGCGAATACGAGCAGTACTTC. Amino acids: CASSLRGGEYEQYF.

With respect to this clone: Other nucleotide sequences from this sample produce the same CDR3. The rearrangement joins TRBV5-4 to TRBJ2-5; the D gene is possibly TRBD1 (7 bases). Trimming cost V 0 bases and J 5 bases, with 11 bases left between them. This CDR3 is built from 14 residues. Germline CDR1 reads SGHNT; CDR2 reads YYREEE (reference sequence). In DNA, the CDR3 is TGTGCCAGCAGCTTGGGTCAGGGGGGCGAGACCCAGTACTTC. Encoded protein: CASSLGQGGETQYF. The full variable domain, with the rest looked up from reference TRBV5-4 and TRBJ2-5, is ETGVTQSPTHLIKTRGQQVTLRCSSQSGHNTVSWYQQALGQGPQFIFQYYREEENGRGNFPPRFSGLQFPNYSSELNVNALELDDSALYLCASSLGQGGETQYFGPGTRLLVL.

The DNA for the CDR3 is TGTGCCAGCAGCTTACTCCCGGGACTAGCGGAGACCAATGAGCAGTTCTTC. It translates to CASSLLPGLAETNEQFF. The chain combines TRBV7-2 with TRBJ2-1, with 11 bases identical to TRBD2. Germline CDR1 is SGHTA and CDR2 is FQGNSA. The CDR3 has 17 amino acids. J gave up 6 bases and V 2 bases, and 9 bases lay outside the gene matches.